These 17 T cell receptor beta chains were all obtained from the same sample, sequenced in a study of shared T cell receptors in the human thymus. The data were produced by immunoSEQ multiplex PCR, yet TCRdb's version contains in-frame clones alone and is incomplete. The repertoire holds hundreds of thousands of clones, approximately 88% seen once, with over 0.008% in the top ten. In addition, the sample was reused for a study of human thymus T cells.

The sample comprised thymocytes. The receptors come from a boy younger than two with a congenital heart defect.

The chain employs TRBV9 and TRBJ2-7, with D perhaps TRBD2 (6 bases). The V gene lost 0 bases and the J gene lost 5 bases, with 15 bases spanning the gap. Germline V lookup: CDR1 SGDLS, CDR2 YYNGEE. This CDR3 contains 15 residues. This chain's CDR3 is CASSVGGGGIHEQYF. DNA of the CDR3: TGTGCCAGCAGCGTAGGAGGTGGAGGGATCCACGAGCAGTACTTC.

This chain joins TRBV19 and TRBJ1-1, with D possibly TRBD1 on 5 matching bases. CDR3 length: 14 amino acids. Trimming cost V 1 base and J 4 bases, with 10 bases left between them. CDR1 and CDR2 from the germline V gene are LNHDA and SQIVND (reference sequence). The CDR3 loop reads CASSIGRGGTEAFF. DNA for the CDR3: TGTGCCAGTAGTATAGGTAGGGGCGGCACTGAAGCTTTCTTT. The full variable domain, its missing parts supplied by reference TRBV19 and TRBJ1-1, is DGGITQSPKYLFRKEGQNVTLSCEQNLNHDAMYWYRQDPGQGLRLIYYSQIVNDFQKGDIAEGYSVSREKKESFPLTVTSAQKNPTAFYLCASSIGRGGTEAFFGQGTRLTVV.

DNA for the CDR3: TGTGCCAGCAGTGTTGGCCCTGGTGGCTTGATTAATGAGCAGTTCTTC. Encoded protein: CASSVGPGGLINEQFF. The rearrangement uses TRBV6-4 and TRBJ2-1; no clear D gene. The CDR3 runs 16 residues. V dropped 4 bases and J dropped 7 bases, with 20 bases sitting between them. Germline V gene sequence: CDR1 MRHNA, CDR2 SNTAGT.

The chain couples TRBV11-2 to TRBJ1-1; unclear D gene. The germline V gene encodes CDR1 SGHAT and CDR2 FQNNGV. This CDR3 is 13 amino acids long. Between the trimmed V and J ends, which lost 5 bases and 9 bases, there was a span of 16 bases. The CDR3 nucleotides are TGTGCCAGCAGCCGCTCCGGGGAGCCTAAAGCTTTCTTT. Its protein product is CASSRSGEPKAFF.

The chain combines TRBV30 with TRBJ2-1, with TRBD2 matching 7 bases. Losses at the gene ends were 5 bases for V and 0 bases for J; bases not matched to a gene: 1. The CDR3 totals 13 residues. Germline V lookup: CDR1 GTSNPN, CDR2 SVGIG (reference sequence). For the CDR3, the DNA is TGTGCCTGGTGGGGGGGCTCCTACAATGAGCAGTTCTTC. It codes for CAWWGGSYNEQFF.

V is TRBV30 and J is TRBJ1-2; D unresolved. Germline V lookup: CDR1 GTSNPN, CDR2 SVGIG (reference sequence). Trimming took off 5 bases at V and 0 bases at J, with 16 bases between the two ends. CDR3 length: 15 residues. Written as DNA, the CDR3 is TGTGCCTGGGGGCCAACCACTGGGCCTAACTATGGCTACACCTTC. This gives the protein CAWGPTTGPNYGYTF.

The chain uses TRBV18 and TRBJ2-7; D is possibly TRBD2 (5 bases). CDR3 length: 17 amino acids. From germline, CDR1 is KGHSH and CDR2 LQKENI. The V gene lost 3 bases and the J gene lost 1 base, with 19 bases spanning the gap. CDR3: CASSPGRAKRRSYEQYF. The CDR3 nucleotides read TGTGCCAGCTCACCTGGGCGGGCCAAGCGGCGGTCCTACGAGCAGTACTTC.

The rearrangement joins TRBV16 to TRBJ1-1; D gene ambiguous. V lost 4 bases, J lost 3 bases, and 9 bases lay in between. The germline gives CDR1 KGHSY, CDR2 FQNENV. This CDR3 is built from 13 residues. The CDR3 DNA sequence: TGTGCCAGCAGCCTCTTCGGGGACACTGAAGCTTTCTTT. Translated: CASSLFGDTEAFF. Combining the CDR3 with reference TRBV16 and TRBJ1-1 gives the whole variable domain GEEVAQTPKHLVRGEGQKAKLYCAPIKGHSYVFWYQQVLKNEFKFLISFQNENVFDETGMPKERFSAKCLPNSPCSLEIQATKLEDSAVYFCASSLFGDTEAFFGQGTRLTVV.

The CDR3 nucleotides read TGTGCCACCAGTTGTCGGGACAGTAGCACAGATACGCAGTATTTT. This codes for CATSCRDSSTDTQYF. The chain combines TRBV15 with TRBJ2-3; TRBD1 agrees at 7 bases. Germline lookup yields CDR1 LNHNV and CDR2 YYDKDF (reference sequence). The CDR3 extends over 15 amino acids. With V trimmed by 6 bases and J by 0 bases, 6 bases remained unmatched.

This clone has a handful of counts. The rearrangement uses TRBV9 and TRBJ2-3; D is perhaps TRBD1 (5 bases). Germline lookup yields CDR1 SGDLS and CDR2 YYNGEE. With 3 bases removed from V and 2 bases from J, the gap between germline ends came to 25 bases. The length of the CDR3 is 19 residues. The CDR3 region has the DNA TGTGCCAGCAGCGCAGGACCCGGCCCGGGCAGGGTTTCCACAGATACGCAGTATTTT. Protein: CASSAGPGPGRVSTDTQYF.

The rearrangement links TRBV19 to TRBJ1-1, with a weak D call TRBD1 (5 bases). The V and J ends lost 7 bases and 1 base respectively, with 13 bases between them. Germline V gene sequence: CDR1 LNHDA, CDR2 SQIVND (reference sequence). The CDR3 is made up of 14 amino acids. CDR3 sequence reads: CASKRWGKNTEAFF. CDR3 nucleotides: TGTGCCAGTAAGAGGTGGGGCAAGAACACTGAAGCTTTCTTT.

V and J are TRBV4-3 and TRBJ2-2; no clear D. V lost 1 base and J 6 bases, leaving 33 bases between the germline ends. CDR1 is LGHNA, CDR2 YSLEER, per germline. CDR3 length equals 22 residues. In DNA form, the CDR3 reads TGCGCCAGCAGCCAAGGGGTTAAACACCCGAACAACCCCGGCCGAGGAGCCGGGGAGCTGTTTTTT. Translation gives CASSQGVKHPNNPGRGAGELFF.

V usage is TRBV5-4 and J usage is TRBJ2-7; 7 positions match TRBD2. The V gene's germline CDR1 is SGHNT and CDR2 YYREEE (reference sequence). The CDR3 runs 15 residues. V lost 0 bases to trimming and J lost 2 bases; unmatched junction nucleotides: 5. The CDR3 loop reads CASSLALAVPYEQYF. The CDR3 nucleotides are TGTGCCAGCAGCTTGGCTCTAGCGGTACCCTACGAGCAGTACTTC.

The chain combines TRBV15 with TRBJ1-5; 8 bases line up with TRBD1. This CDR3 region has 17 residues. V dropped 2 bases and J dropped 6; count of bases not matched to a gene: 12. Germline V CDR1 and CDR2: LNHNV, YYDKDF (reference sequence). DNA of the CDR3: TGTGCCACCAGCAGACGCCGGACAGGGTGGGCTCCTCAGCCCCAGCATTTT. The encoded protein is CATSRRRTGWAPQPQHF.

This clone was recorded once. The chain carries TRBV25-1 and TRBJ2-5, with 15 bases matching TRBD2. Germline V gene lookup returns CDR1 MGHDK and CDR2 SYGVNS. This CDR3 region has 14 residues. After removal of 8 bases from V and 5 bases from J, the junction contained 3 bases not matched to a gene. CDR3 region: CASGGLAGGETQYF. CDR3 in DNA: TGTGCCAGCGGAGGACTAGCGGGAGGGGAGACCCAGTACTTC.

This clone was detected once. The rearrangement uses TRBV27 and TRBJ2-7; D unresolved. Germline-derived CDR1 and CDR2 are MNHEY and SMNVEV (reference sequence). CDR3 length: 14 residues. Trimming took 6 bases from V and 2 from J, leaving 14 bases between them. As DNA, the CDR3 is TGTGCCAGCAGGGTACAGAACCCTCCCTACGAGCAGTACTTC. Protein: CASRVQNPPYEQYF.

V is TRBV6-5 and J is TRBJ1-1, with D possibly being TRBD1 (6 bases). V dropped 6 bases and J dropped 0 bases, with 14 bases sitting between them. The CDR3 runs 15 residues. CDR1 is MNHEY and CDR2 is SVGAGI in the germline V gene. The CDR3 sequence: CASSYPGALNTEAFF. CDR3 bases: TGTGCCAGCAGCTACCCAGGGGCCCTGAACACTGAAGCTTTCTTT.